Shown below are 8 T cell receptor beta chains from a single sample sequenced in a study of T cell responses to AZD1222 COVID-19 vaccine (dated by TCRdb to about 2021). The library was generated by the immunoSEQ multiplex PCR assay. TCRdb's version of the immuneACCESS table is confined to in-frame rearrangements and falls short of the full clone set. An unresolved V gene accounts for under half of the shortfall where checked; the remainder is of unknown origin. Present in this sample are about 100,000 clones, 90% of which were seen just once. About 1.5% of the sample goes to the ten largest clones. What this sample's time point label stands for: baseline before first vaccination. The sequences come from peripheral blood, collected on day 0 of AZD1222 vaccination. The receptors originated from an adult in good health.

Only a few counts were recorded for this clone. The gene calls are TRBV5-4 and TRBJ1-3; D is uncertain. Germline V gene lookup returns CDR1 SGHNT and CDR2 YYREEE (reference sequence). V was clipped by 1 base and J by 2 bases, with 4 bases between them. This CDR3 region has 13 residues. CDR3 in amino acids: CASSLPPGNTIYF. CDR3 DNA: TGTGCCAGCAGCTTGCCCCCTGGAAACACCATATATTTT.

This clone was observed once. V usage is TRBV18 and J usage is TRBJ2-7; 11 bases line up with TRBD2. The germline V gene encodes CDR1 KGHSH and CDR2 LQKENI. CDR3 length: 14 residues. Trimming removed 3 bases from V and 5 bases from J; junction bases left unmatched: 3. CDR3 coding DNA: TGTGCCAGCTCACCTAATAGCGGGAGGGACGAGCAGTACTTC. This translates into CASSPNSGRDEQYF.

In DNA form, the CDR3 reads TGTGCCAGCAGTTTAAGCCCGACAGCGATAGGTGGCTACACCTTC. Its protein product is CASSLSPTAIGGYTF. This chain uses TRBV28 with TRBJ1-2, with D maybe TRBD1 (5 bases). The germline gives CDR1 MDHEN, CDR2 SYDVKM. CDR3 size: 15 residues. Trimming cost V 2 bases and J 7 bases, with 17 bases left between them.

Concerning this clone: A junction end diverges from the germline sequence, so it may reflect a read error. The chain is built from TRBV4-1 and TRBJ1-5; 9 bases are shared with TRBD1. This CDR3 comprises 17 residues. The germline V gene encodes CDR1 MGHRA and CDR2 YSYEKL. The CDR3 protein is CASSQGVGQGSNQPQHF. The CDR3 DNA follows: TGCGCCAGCAGTCAAGGAGTTGGACAGGGGAGCAATCAGCCCCAGCATTTT.

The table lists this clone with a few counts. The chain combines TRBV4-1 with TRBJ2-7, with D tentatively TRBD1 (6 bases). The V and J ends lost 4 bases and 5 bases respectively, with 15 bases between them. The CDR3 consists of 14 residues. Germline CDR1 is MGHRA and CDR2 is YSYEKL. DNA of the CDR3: TGCGCCAGCAGCCGAGCTCAGGGGTTCGACGAGCAGTACTTC. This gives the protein CASSRAQGFDEQYF.

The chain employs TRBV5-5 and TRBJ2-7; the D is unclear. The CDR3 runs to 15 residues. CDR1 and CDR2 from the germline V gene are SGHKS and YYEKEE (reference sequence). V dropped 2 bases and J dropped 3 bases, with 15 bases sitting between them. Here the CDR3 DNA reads TGTGCCAGCAGCTTAGTCGGTGGTAACCGCTACGAGCAGTACTTC. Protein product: CASSLVGGNRYEQYF.

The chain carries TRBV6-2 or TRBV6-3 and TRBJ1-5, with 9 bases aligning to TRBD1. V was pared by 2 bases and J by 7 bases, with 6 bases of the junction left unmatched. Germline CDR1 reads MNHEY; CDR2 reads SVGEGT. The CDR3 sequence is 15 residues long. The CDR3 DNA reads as TGTGCCAGCAGTTACCAACAGGGGGCGACCCAGCCCCAGCATTTT. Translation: CASSYQQGATQPQHF.

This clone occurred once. The DNA for the CDR3 is TGTGCCTGGAGTGTTCAGGTCTACAATCAGCCCCAGCATTTT. Encoded protein: CAWSVQVYNQPQHF. V gene TRBV30 combines with J gene TRBJ1-5; unclear D gene. V was cut by 0 bases and J by 3 bases, with 9 bases left in between. The CDR3 is 14 amino acids. Per germline, CDR1 GTSNPN and CDR2 SVGIG (reference sequence). Full variable domain (outside the CDR3, taken from reference TRBV30 and TRBJ1-5): SQTIHQWPATLVQPVGSPLSLECTVEGTSNPNLYWYRQAAGRGLQLLFYSVGIGQISSEVPQNLSASRPQDRQFILSSKKLLLSDSGFYLCAWSVQVYNQPQHFGDGTRLSIL.